This TCR beta chain was observed in a study of cytomegalovirus exposure and HLA in healthy donors. Points from the study as a whole: Despite most TCR sequences being rare, some public TCRs occurred in many donors. For cytomegalovirus status, the classifier reportedly gave diagnoses with high specificity and sensitivity.

Between the trimmed V and J ends, which lost 4 bases and 9 bases, there was a span of 14 bases. The CDR3 has 13 residues. Germline CDR1 is SGHDT and CDR2 is YYEEEE. In regard to this clone: Its antigen is as yet unknown.

PCR amplification relied on 60 Vbeta primers (plus 13 Jbeta primers). Method: immunoSEQ multiplex PCR; TCRdb's copy keeps in-frame clones and lacks some. Of fewer than 140,000 clones in the sample, over 70% were seen once. The receptor comes from a boy between 10 and 17 years old in good health and CMV-seronegative. This chain links TRBV5-6 with TRBJ2-1; D may be TRBD2 (5 bases). Sequenced sample: PBMCs. CDR3 nucleotides: TGTGCCAGCAGCGACCCTCGGGGAACTGAGCAGTTCTTC. This sequence encodes CASSDPRGTEQFF.